This TCR beta chain was identified during a study of blood T cell repertoires in COVID-19. Assay used: immunoSEQ multiplex PCR; TCRdb lists only in-frame clones, some missing. The table lists over 110,000 clones, over 75% of them singletons. This TCR was recovered from a man aged 45 to 65 in a cohort exposed to, infected with or recovered from COVID-19 (not recorded which). The specimen sequenced was PBMCs or T cells enriched from blood (not recorded which).

CDR3 DNA: TGCGCCAGTTGGGACACCCAGACCTACGAGCAGTACTTC. It is translated as CASWDTQTYEQYF. J is TRBJ2-7 and V is TRBV10-2; the D gene is possibly TRBD1 (6 bases). The V gene's germline CDR1 is WSHSY and CDR2 SAAADI. This CDR3 is built from 13 residues. V was trimmed by 9 bases and J by 2 bases, leaving 14 bases between them.